This T cell receptor beta chain is drawn from a study of CD8 T cells in ankylosing spondylitis. Study-wide points: Significant enrichment of disease-linked clones was reported in matched ankylosing spondylitis synovial fluid. Relatively scarce in peripheral blood, disease-linked clones were CD8+.

This clonotype has a handful of counts. Its specificity is not known. A much bigger clone sits one base away, suggesting this may be a read error. Preparation of TCR beta libraries was done by quantitative 5'-RACE with molecular barcodes. MiXCR, applied by TCRdb to the 5' RACE reads, yields one record per CDR3 protein. The data contain more than 60,000 distinct CDR3 sequences, approximately 5.3% of them seen just once; the ten biggest clones take up about 2.2%. The length of the CDR3 is 13 residues. Germline CDR1 and CDR2: MDHEN and SYDVKM. V was cut by 2 bases and J by 2 bases, with 6 bases left in between.

The chain links TRBV28 to TRBJ2-5, with D hard to call. Sequenced material: blood, either unsorted or a sorted T cell fraction (not recorded which). This sequence was found in a male donor with ankylosing spondylitis or in good health (not recorded which). The CDR3 bases are TGTGCCAGCAGTTTAAGCAATCAAGAGACCCAGTACTTC. Its protein is CASSLSNQETQYF.